The TCR beta chain under discussion was sequenced for a study of identical twins. MiXCR was run by TCRdb on the 5' RACE reads, yielding one entry per CDR3 protein. This table has roughly 630,000 distinct CDR3 sequences, roughly 6.6% appearing once. This clonotype was recorded at least ten times. Its target is unknown. Study-level results: Models predicted less out-of-frame TCR alpha sharing in monozygotic twins than was found. With beta out-of-frame sequences, excess sharing by twins was weaker. Alpha sequences out of frame and shared by twins had excess low generation probability.

V shed 6 bases and J shed 3 bases, with 18 bases lying between them. The CDR3 runs to 16 residues. The germline V gene encodes CDR1 ENHRY and CDR2 SYGVKD. The same data also contributed to another study, on yellow fever vaccine responses in identical twins.

Sequencing was carried out using PBMCs. This clonotype was obtained from a woman younger than 35 in good health. The chain joins TRBV10-3 to TRBJ1-3; D is unresolved. CDR3: CAIRPSVEVFGNTIYF. The CDR3 coding sequence is TGTGCCATCAGGCCTTCCGTTGAGGTCTTTGGAAACACCATATATTTT.